One sample yielded the 2 T cell receptor beta chains listed below, sequenced in a study of T cell repertoires in ileal Crohn's disease (dated by TCRdb to the late 2010s). The receptor library was made with the immunoSEQ multiplex PCR assay. This is the immuneACCESS table as TCRdb keeps it, with only in-frame sequences that have V and J called. A part of the clones is gone; compared with another copy, unresolved V genes explain less than half, and the rest is unexplained. The sample profile shows about 17,000 clones; 83% of them were found once. The top ten hold approximately 10% of the sample. Sequenced sample: ileal tissue. These receptors originate from an adult with Crohn's disease.

This clone has only a few counts. The chain couples TRBV30 to TRBJ2-7, with D maybe TRBD2 (6 bases). This CDR3 is built from 13 residues. Germline lookup yields CDR1 GTSNPN and CDR2 SVGIG (reference sequence). V lost 7 bases and J lost 3, with 16 bases in between. The CDR3 reads CASARQGLYEQYF. For the CDR3, the DNA is TGTGCCTCCGCCCGGCAGGGACTCTACGAGCAGTACTTC.

The V and J genes are TRBV7-2 and TRBJ2-7, with no clear D. V was trimmed by 4 bases and J by 0 bases, leaving 4 bases between them. The CDR3 runs to 12 residues. Per germline, CDR1 SGHTA and CDR2 FQGNSA. The CDR3 loop is CASSSSSYEQYF. The CDR3, as DNA: TGTGCCAGCAGCTCCAGCTCCTACGAGCAGTACTTC. Complete variable domain (other parts from reference TRBV7-2 and TRBJ2-7): GAGVSQSPSNKVTEKGKDVELRCDPISGHTALYWYRQSLGQGLEFLIYFQGNSAPDKSGLPSDRFSAERTGGSVSTLTIQRTQQEDSAVYLCASSSSSYEQYFGPGTRLTVT.